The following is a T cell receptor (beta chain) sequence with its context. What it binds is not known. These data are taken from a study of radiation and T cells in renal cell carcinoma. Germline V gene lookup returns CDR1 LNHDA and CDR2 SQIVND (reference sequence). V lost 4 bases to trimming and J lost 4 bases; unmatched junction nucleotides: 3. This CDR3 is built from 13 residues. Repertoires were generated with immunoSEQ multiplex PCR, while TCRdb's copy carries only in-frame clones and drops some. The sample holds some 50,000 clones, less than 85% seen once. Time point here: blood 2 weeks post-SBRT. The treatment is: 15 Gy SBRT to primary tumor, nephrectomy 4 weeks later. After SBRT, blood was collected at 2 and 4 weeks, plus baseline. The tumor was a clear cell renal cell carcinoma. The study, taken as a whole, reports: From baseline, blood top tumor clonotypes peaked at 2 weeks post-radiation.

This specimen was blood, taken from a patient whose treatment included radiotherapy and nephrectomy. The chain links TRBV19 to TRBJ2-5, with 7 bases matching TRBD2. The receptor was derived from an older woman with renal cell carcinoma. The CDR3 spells CASSRGGRETQYF. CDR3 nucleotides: TGTGCCAGTAGTAGGGGAGGGAGAGAGACCCAGTACTTC.